These 4 T cell receptor beta chains were sequenced from one sample in a study of blood T cell repertoires in COVID-19. The protocol was immunoSEQ multiplex PCR, while the TCRdb copy is restricted to in-frame clones and leaves out a portion. The profile shows some 97,000 clones, around nine tenths of them singletons. Sequencing used peripheral blood. These receptors came from a man aged 65 to 79 with acute or convalescent COVID-19.

Only one count was recorded for this clone. The rearrangement links TRBV7-9 to TRBJ2-7; D unresolved. The CDR3 is 12 residues long. V lost 0 bases and J 5 bases, leaving 5 bases between the germline ends. The V gene's germline CDR1 is SEHNR and CDR2 FQNEAQ (reference sequence). CDR3 residues: CASSLALDEQYF. The CDR3, as DNA: TGTGCCAGCAGCTTAGCCCTTGACGAGCAGTACTTC.

This chain connects TRBV4-1 to TRBJ2-3, with D hard to call. The V end lost 3 bases, the J end lost 4 bases, and 11 bases lay between the germline ends. Per germline, CDR1 MGHRA and CDR2 YSYEKL. The length of the CDR3 is 14 residues. This CDR3 reads CASSQAMQADTQYF. The CDR3 region has the DNA TGCGCCAGCAGCCAGGCAATGCAAGCAGATACGCAGTATTTT.

The chain couples TRBV28 to TRBJ2-5, with 7 bases lining up with TRBD1. Trimming removed 3 bases from V and 2 bases from J; junction bases left unmatched: 6. In germline, CDR1 is MDHEN, CDR2 SYDVKM. The CDR3 runs to 15 residues. The chain's CDR3 is CASSFLGTAQETQYF. Here the CDR3 DNA reads TGTGCCAGCAGTTTCCTTGGGACAGCTCAAGAGACCCAGTACTTC.

The CDR3 loop reads CASSGQAVRGRDTQYF. CDR3 coding DNA: TGTGCCAGCAGTGGCCAGGCGGTAAGGGGGAGAGATACGCAGTATTTT. The V gene is TRBV27, the J gene TRBJ2-3; possible D gene TRBD1, 6 bases. The V end was cut by 5 bases, the J end by 5 bases, with 20 bases between. The CDR3 spans 16 residues. Germline V gives CDR1 MNHEY, CDR2 SMNVEV (reference sequence).